This is a list of T cell receptor beta chains from one sample in a study of cytomegalovirus exposure and HLA in healthy donors. TCRdb's copy holds only in-frame clones and misses some; the assay was immunoSEQ multiplex PCR. Recorded for this sample: fewer than 95,000 clones. Sequenced: PBMCs. These receptors were collected from a woman aged 40 to 55 in good health and CMV-seropositive. The CDR3 runs from the conserved cysteine through the conserved F or W. The D gene is left open where the match is weak.

v_gene	j_gene	d_gene	CDR3nt	CDR3aa
TRBV9	TRBJ1-5	-	TGTGCCAGCAGCGTAGCGGGGTATAGCAATCAGCCCCAGCATTTT	CASSVAGYSNQPQHF
TRBV6-5	TRBJ2-7	TRBD1	TGTGCCAGCAGTTCTTGGGACAGGGGGAGCTACGAGCAGTACTTC	CASSSWDRGSYEQYF
TRBV7-3	TRBJ2-3	-	TGTGCCAGCAGCTCCTATCTCGGAGGGGAAGGCACAGATACGCAGTATTTT	CASSSYLGGEGTDTQYF
TRBV6-6	TRBJ1-3	-	TGTGCCAGCACCCAGGGGTTCGGAAACACCATATATTTT	CASTQGFGNTIYF
TRBV27	TRBJ1-2	TRBD1	TGTGCCAGCAGTTTCCGGACAGGACACTATGGCTACACCTTC	CASSFRTGHYGYTF
TRBV10-1	TRBJ2-7	TRBD1	TGCGCCAGCAGCCCCGGGACAGGAACCTACGAGCAGTACTTC	CASSPGTGTYEQYF
TRBV18	TRBJ2-1	-	TGTGCCAGCCCACCCCCTGAGGATGAGCAGTTCTTC	CASPPPEDEQFF
TRBV6-1	TRBJ2-3	TRBD1	TGTGCCAGCAGTGAAGGACAGGGGGCTTACGAGGAAGCAGATACGCAGTATTTT	CASSEGQGAYEEADTQYF
TRBV4-2	TRBJ1-1	-	TGTGCCAGCAGTCGGATAACAGGGCAAGACACTGAAGCTTTCTTT	CASSRITGQDTEAFF
TRBV4-2	TRBJ1-6	TRBD1	TGTGCCAGCAGCCAAGAAGGGGGCAGGAATAATTCACCCCTCCACTTT	CASSQEGGRNNSPLHF
TRBV11-3	TRBJ2-7	-	TGTGCCAGCAGCTTAGCGGGGGGCAGGGAGCAGTACTTC	CASSLAGGREQYF
TRBV29-1	TRBJ2-1	-	TGCAGCGCCGCCGTTTCCAGTGAGCAGTTCTTC	CSAAVSSEQFF
TRBV21-1	TRBJ1-1	-	TGTGCCAGCAGCCCCCCCGCTCTCTTCGGGGGGCTACGGACTGAAGCTTTCTTT	CASSPPALFGGLRTEAFF
TRBV4-3	TRBJ1-2	TRBD1	TGCGCCAGCAGCCAGGAACCGGGACAGGGCCTCTATGGCTACACCTTC	CASSQEPGQGLYGYTF
TRBV2	TRBJ1-4	TRBD1	TGTGCCAGCAGTGACACCCCCAGGGGGTTTGGAAAACTGTTTTTT	CASSDTPRGFGKLFF
TRBV6-4	TRBJ2-5	TRBD2	TGTGCCAGCAGACCTGAGCGGGGGGGAGAGACCCAGTACTTC	CASRPERGGETQYF
TRBV9	TRBJ2-7	-	TGTGCCAGCAGCAAGGACCCCAGGGACACCTACGAGCAGTACTTC	CASSKDPRDTYEQYF
TRBV6-1	TRBJ2-1	-	TGTGCCAGCCTCGGGATTGGAAGCTCCTACAATGAGCAGTTCTTC	CASLGIGSSYNEQFF
TRBV19	TRBJ2-3	TRBD1	TGTGCCAGTAGTATAGAGGGGACAGTGGCTAGCACAGATACGCAGTATTTT	CASSIEGTVASTDTQYF
TRBV7-9	TRBJ2-3	TRBD2	TGTGCCAGCAGTACTAGCGGGAGAGTTAATACGCAGTATTTT	CASSTSGRVNTQYF
TRBV11-2	TRBJ1-6	-	TGTGCCAGCAGCTTAGCTGGCAGCTATAATTCACCCCTCCACTTT	CASSLAGSYNSPLHF
TRBV14	TRBJ1-1	-	TGTGCCAGCAGCCAAAATCCAGGGGCGCTACCTGAAGCTTTCTTT	CASSQNPGALPEAFF
TRBV6-1	TRBJ2-6	-	TGTGCCAGCAGTGAAACCAGGGCCTCTGGGGCCAACGTCCTGACTTTC	CASSETRASGANVLTF
TRBV28	TRBJ2-3	-	TGTGCCAGCATCAGTTGGACAGCGTCGACAGATACGCAGTATTTT	CASISWTASTDTQYF
TRBV5-5	TRBJ2-3	TRBD2	TGTGCCAGCAGCTGGGGACTAGCGGGTAGCACAGATACGCAGTATTTT	CASSWGLAGSTDTQYF
TRBV15	TRBJ1-1	-	TGTGCCACCAGCACTGACACGTACATGAACACTGAAGCTTTCTTT	CATSTDTYMNTEAFF
TRBV5-4	TRBJ2-3	-	TGTGCCAGCAGCTTGCGGCGGGATACGCAGTATTTT	CASSLRRDTQYF
TRBV7-8	TRBJ2-1	TRBD2	TGTGCCAGCAGCCCCGACTTAGCGGGAGGGCCTAATGTCAATGAGCAGTTCTTC	CASSPDLAGGPNVNEQFF
TRBV5-4	TRBJ1-4	TRBD1	TGTGCCAGCAGCTTCCACAGGGGGCGCGATGAAAAACTGTTTTTT	CASSFHRGRDEKLFF
TRBV11-2	TRBJ2-7	TRBD1	TGTGCCAGCAGCTTGGCCGAGGGGGCGGTTACCTACGAGCAGTACTTC	CASSLAEGAVTYEQYF
TRBV4-2	TRBJ2-2	TRBD2	TGTGCCAGCAGCCAAGATCCGGGGTGGGGACTAGCGGGAGCCACCGGGGAGCTGTTTTTT	CASSQDPGWGLAGATGELFF
TRBV15	TRBJ2-5	-	TGTGCCACCAGCAGCTCCCCGGACATAGGGGAGACCCAGTACTTC	CATSSSPDIGETQYF
TRBV29-1	TRBJ2-7	TRBD1	TGCAGCGTTGAGGACAGGATCGACGAGCAGTACTTC	CSVEDRIDEQYF
TRBV11-3	TRBJ2-1	TRBD2	TGTGCCAGCAGCTTAGGTACTAGCGGGAGTTACAATGAGCAGTTCTTC	CASSLGTSGSYNEQFF
TRBV7-7	TRBJ2-1	TRBD1	TGTGCCAGCAGCGTGGCCCAGGGGGCAGGTTACAATGAGCAGTTCTTC	CASSVAQGAGYNEQFF
TRBV4-2	TRBJ1-5	-	TGTGCCAGCAGCCAAGTCCCCGGGGAGAATCAGCCCCAGCATTTT	CASSQVPGENQPQHF
TRBV27	TRBJ1-2	-	TGTGCCAGCAGTACCGTACAGGGCTCAAAGAGTGGCTACACCTTC	CASSTVQGSKSGYTF
TRBV10-2	TRBJ2-3	TRBD2	TGCGCCAGCAGTGATGGTAGCGGGCGAAACACAGATACGCAGTATTTT	CASSDGSGRNTDTQYF
TRBV7-2	TRBJ2-7	TRBD2	TGTGCCACCCGGGGACTAGCGGGGACCTACGAGCAGTACTTC	CATRGLAGTYEQYF
TRBV9	TRBJ2-3	TRBD2	TGTGCCAGCAGCGTACTTAGCGGGGGGGGCACAGATACGCAGTATTTT	CASSVLSGGGTDTQYF